This note documents a single T cell receptor (beta chain) sequence. The data belong to a study of cytomegalovirus exposure and HLA in healthy donors. Researchers ran the PCR with 60 Vbeta and 13 Jbeta primers. Some clones are missing from TCRdb's copy, which holds only in-frame ones; the method was immunoSEQ multiplex PCR. The sample lists some 180,000 clones, about 9% seen once, with roughly 1.4% in the top ten. This TCR derives from a woman aged 30 to 39 in good health and CMV-seropositive. The sequenced sample was PBMCs.

CDR3 DNA sequence: TGCGCCAGCAGCCAGGAAGGGGGGGCAGACTATGGCTACACCTTC. The encoded protein is CASSQEGGADYGYTF. The V and J genes are TRBV4-1 and TRBJ1-2, with D possibly being TRBD1 (6 bases). Between the trimmed V and J ends, which lost 3 bases and 3 bases, there was a span of 14 bases. Germline V gene data show CDR1 as MGHRA and CDR2 as YSYEKL. This CDR3 comprises 15 residues.